A single sample is the source of the 13 T cell receptor beta chains below, sequenced in a study of T cells in localized non-small cell lung cancer (dated by TCRdb to 2018 to 2020). Libraries came from the immunoSEQ multiplex PCR assay. TCRdb re-hosts the immuneACCESS table, in-frame sequences only. Its copies lack some clones; in the studies checked, an unresolved V gene accounts for under half of them, and the cause for the rest is not known. This sample has roughly 39,000 clones in its table, and approximately 86% of those were observed once. Approximately 3.5% of the sample rests with the top ten. This sample comprised peripheral blood, obtained before any cancer treatment. The receptors come from a man aged 18-55 years with stage I lung adenocarcinoma.

The CDR3 reads CASSPGPLKSYNSPLHF. DNA for the CDR3: TGTGCCAGCAGCCCCGGGCCCCTAAAATCCTATAATTCACCCCTCCACTTT. This chain connects TRBV5-5 to TRBJ1-6, with D unresolved. This CDR3 contains 17 residues. Trimming took off 4 bases at V and 1 base at J, with 15 bases between the two ends. Germline V lookup: CDR1 SGHKS, CDR2 YYEKEE (reference sequence).

This chain joins TRBV9 and TRBJ1-1; 7 bases fit TRBD1. Germline CDR1 is SGDLS and CDR2 is YYNGEE. This CDR3 comprises 15 residues. Unmatched junction bases numbered 8, after V lost 0 bases and J lost 6 bases. The CDR3 region has the DNA TGTGCCAGCAGCGTAGTGACAGGGAGTTTTGCTGAAGCTTTCTTT. The encoded protein is CASSVVTGSFAEAFF.

The rearrangement joins TRBV7-9 to TRBJ1-4, with a possible D match to TRBD1 (6 bases). CDR3 length equals 14 residues. Looked up from germline, CDR1 is SEHNR and CDR2 is FQNEAQ (reference sequence). V was clipped by 3 bases and J by 6 bases, with 11 bases between them. The CDR3, as DNA: TGTGCCAGCAGCTTGGAACAGGGTGATGAAAAACTGTTTTTT. Residues: CASSLEQGDEKLFF.

The gene calls are TRBV27 and TRBJ2-3, with D perhaps being TRBD1 or TRBD2 (6 bases each). Deletions cut 6 bases from V and 1 base from J, with 17 bases between. This CDR3 comprises 16 residues. Germline assignment: CDR1 MNHEY and CDR2 SMNVEV (reference sequence). CDR3 sequence (DNA): TGTGCCAGCAGCCTAATCCCAGGGGAGGGCACAGATACGCAGTATTTT. Protein product: CASSLIPGEGTDTQYF.

This chain joins TRBV11-2 and TRBJ1-3; a weak D match, TRBD1 (5 bases). This CDR3 contains 17 residues. V lost 4 bases and J 1 base, leaving 17 bases between the germline ends. CDR1 and CDR2 from the germline V gene are SGHAT and FQNNGV. CDR3: CASSSYDRGGSGNTIYF. DNA of the CDR3: TGTGCCAGCAGCTCTTACGACCGGGGGGGGTCTGGAAACACCATATATTTT.

The CDR3 region is CASSMVQGVWEKLFF. Here the CDR3 DNA reads TGTGCCAGTAGTATGGTTCAGGGAGTGTGGGAAAAACTGTTTTTT. The chain carries TRBV19 and TRBJ1-4, with D perhaps TRBD1 (5 bases). Per the germline V gene, CDR1 is LNHDA and CDR2 is SQIVND (reference sequence). V lost 3 bases and J lost 8, with 16 bases in between. This CDR3 has 15 amino acids.

The V and J genes are TRBV5-6 and TRBJ2-7; 9 positions agree with TRBD1. The germline V gene encodes CDR1 SGHDT and CDR2 YYEEEE. The V gene end was trimmed by 0 bases and the J gene end by 3 bases; junction bases not matched to a gene: 7. The CDR3 runs 16 residues. The CDR3, as DNA: TGTGCCAGCAGCTTGGATACCGGGACAGGGTTCTACGAGCAGTACTTC. Protein product: CASSLDTGTGFYEQYF.

The chain uses TRBV7-2 and TRBJ1-2, with 7 bases lining up with TRBD1. V shed 1 base and J 3 bases; nucleotides not matched to a gene: 2. Germline CDR1 reads SGHTA; CDR2 reads FQGNSA. CDR3 size: 14 residues. CDR3 loop: CASSLGQGDYGYTF. The CDR3 nucleotides are TGTGCCAGCAGCTTAGGACAGGGAGACTATGGCTACACCTTC.

This chain joins TRBV5-1 and TRBJ1-3; D might be TRBD1 (5 bases). Germline CDR1 is SGHRS and CDR2 is YFSETQ. Trimming removed 4 bases at V and 0 bases at J, with 11 bases between. The CDR3 consists of 15 residues. CDR3 coding DNA: TGCGCCAGCAGCGGGGACGGTAACTCTGGAAACACCATATATTTT. Encoded protein: CASSGDGNSGNTIYF.

This clone came up once. The chain has TRBV6-6 and TRBJ2-2, with D maybe TRBD2 (5 bases). From germline, CDR1 is MNHNY and CDR2 SVGAGI (reference sequence). The CDR3 has 14 residues. Trimming removed 6 bases from V and 7 bases from J, with 15 bases in between. The CDR3 DNA is TGTGCCAGCAGCCCGCCGGGGTATGACGGGGAGCTGTTTTTT. Amino acid sequence: CASSPPGYDGELFF.

V is TRBV10-3 and J is TRBJ2-1, with 10 bases matching TRBD2. CDR3 size: 15 residues. Germline assignment: CDR1 ENHRY and CDR2 SYGVKD. With 4 bases clipped from V and 6 bases from J, the junction kept 6 bases outside the gene matches. CDR3 sequence: CAISGGAGGANEQFF. CDR3 DNA sequence: TGTGCCATCAGTGGTGGAGCGGGGGGGGCCAATGAGCAGTTCTTC.

The chain uses TRBV12-5 and TRBJ2-7; TRBD2 is a possible D gene (6 bases). Germline V gene sequence: CDR1 LGHNT, CDR2 FRNRAP. The V and J ends lost 2 bases and 6 bases respectively, with 11 bases between them. The length of the CDR3 is 13 residues. The CDR3 reads CASGLSPGSEQYF. In nucleotides, the CDR3 is TGTGCTAGTGGTTTGTCTCCCGGGAGCGAGCAGTACTTC.

The CDR3 DNA reads as TGTGCCAGCTCACCGAACGACGGGACAGGGGGTGGCTACACCTTC. Encoded protein: CASSPNDGTGGGYTF. This chain uses TRBV18 with TRBJ1-2; 11 nucleotides agree with TRBD1. CDR1 KGHSH and CDR2 LQKENI come from the germline V gene. The CDR3 runs 15 residues. V trimming: 3 bases; J trimming: 7 bases; junction bases outside the gene matches: 7.